These T cell receptor beta chains were read from a single sample in a study of OX40 agonist ivuxolimab in advanced cancers. TCRdb's table, derived via immunoSEQ multiplex PCR, lists solely in-frame clones and lacks some. Seen here are some 50,000 clones, about 88% observed once, and the top ten hold approximately 1.5%. The sample consisted of CD4+ or CD8+ T cells sorted from blood, taken in a trial of the OX40 agonist ivuxolimab. The source of these receptors is an adult with an advanced solid tumor such as melanoma, head and neck, liver or kidney cancer. Each CDR3 is given with its conserved first and last residue. The D gene is left open where the match is weak. The size of a clone is reported for some rows only, either as once, few or many, or as a class for expanded clones.

D | J | size | V | CDR3 | DNA
TRBD2 | TRBJ2-7 | . | TRBV7-8 | CASSPWGPGTSGGSSYEQYF | TGTGCCAGCAGCCCTTGGGGACCCGGGACTAGCGGGGGAAGCTCCTACGAGCAGTACTTC
. | TRBJ2-5 | . | TRBV30 | CAWGANVQETQYF | TGTGCCTGGGGGGCCAACGTCCAAGAGACCCAGTACTTC
TRBD2 | TRBJ2-7 | . | TRBV14 | CASSPATGGSYEQYF | TGTGCCAGCAGCCCTGCAACGGGAGGCTCCTACGAGCAGTACTTC
. | TRBJ1-2 | . | TRBV6-6 | CASSYSKGVVGYTF | TGTGCCAGCAGTTACTCGAAAGGGGTGGTTGGCTACACCTTC
. | TRBJ2-5 | . | TRBV28 | CASSRDLGETQYF | TGTGCCAGCAGCCGGGACCTTGGAGAGACCCAGTACTTC
. | TRBJ1-5 | once | TRBV6-6 | CASSYSSWGSNQPQHF | TGTGCCAGCAGTTACTCGTCCTGGGGGAGCAATCAGCCCCAGCATTTT
. | TRBJ2-4 | . | TRBV9 | CASSVEAEYF | TGTGCCAGCAGCGTAGAGGCGGAGTACTTC
TRBD2 | TRBJ2-5 | once | TRBV7-9 | CASSPQGLAETQYF | TGTGCCAGCAGCCCCCAGGGACTAGCTGAGACCCAGTACTTC
TRBD1 | TRBJ1-2 | . | TRBV7-9 | CASSLTVPGQGDYGYTF | TGTGCCAGCAGTCTCACTGTGCCGGGACAGGGTGACTATGGCTACACCTTC
. | TRBJ2-3 | . | TRBV6-1 | CASSRGGTDTQYF | TGTGCCAGCAGTCGAGGGGGCACAGATACGCAGTATTTT
. | TRBJ2-1 | . | TRBV5-1 | CASSLGTFGEQFF | TGCGCCAGCAGCTTGGGGACCTTTGGTGAGCAGTTCTTC
. | TRBJ1-5 | medium-sized | TRBV9 | CASTRRSAGNQPQHF | TGTGCCAGCACCCGGCGAAGCGCCGGCAATCAGCCCCAGCATTTT
. | TRBJ2-3 | . | TRBV7-3 | CASSYETDTQYF | TGTGCCAGCAGCTACGAAACAGATACGCAGTATTTT
. | TRBJ2-7 | once | TRBV7-8 | CASSLPGRGTYEQYF | TGTGCCAGCAGCTTGCCGGGACGGGGGACCTACGAGCAGTACTTC
TRBD1 | TRBJ1-2 | . | TRBV4-1 | CASSLTIGQGLYGYTF | TGCGCCAGCAGCCTTACGATCGGACAGGGACTCTATGGCTACACCTTC
. | TRBJ2-7 | once | TRBV18 | CASSPPGYEQYF | TGTGCCAGCTCACCACCAGGCTACGAGCAGTACTTC
. | TRBJ1-2 | . | TRBV6-5 | CASSYSSDRRHGYTF | TGTGCCAGCAGTTACTCATCCGACAGACGCCATGGCTACACCTTC
TRBD1 | TRBJ1-1 | . | TRBV5-1 | CASSLYQGALRTEAFF | TGCGCCAGCAGCTTGTATCAGGGGGCGCTTAGGACTGAAGCTTTCTTT
TRBD1 | TRBJ1-1 | . | TRBV5-4 | CASSVFGQGPEAFF | TGTGCCAGCAGCGTATTTGGACAGGGCCCTGAAGCTTTCTTT
. | TRBJ1-5 | . | TRBV23-1 | CASSQSAQIKSNQPQHF | TGCGCCAGCAGTCAATCGGCACAGATCAAGAGCAATCAGCCCCAGCATTTT
TRBD2 | TRBJ2-3 | . | TRBV5-4 | CASRRLAGGHTDTQYF | TGTGCCAGCAGACGACTAGCGGGAGGGCACACAGATACGCAGTATTTT
. | TRBJ1-4 | . | TRBV6-5 | CASREGSGKLFF | TGTGCCAGCAGGGAGGGTTCTGGGAAACTGTTTTTT
TRBD1 | TRBJ2-2 | . | TRBV9 | CASSTRTGNTGELFF | TGTGCCAGCAGCACAAGGACAGGGAACACCGGGGAGCTGTTTTTT
. | TRBJ2-1 | . | TRBV11-3 | CASSSRWGGSYNEQFF | TGTGCCAGCAGCTCCCGGTGGGGCGGCTCCTACAATGAGCAGTTCTTC
TRBD2 | TRBJ2-5 | . | TRBV9 | CASSSGASGGQETQYF | TGTGCCAGCAGCTCCGGGGCTAGCGGAGGCCAAGAGACCCAGTACTTC
. | TRBJ1-3 | . | TRBV7-9 | CASSWDRNSGNTIYF | TGTGCCAGCAGCTGGGACCGAAACTCTGGAAACACCATATATTTT
. | TRBJ2-2 | . | TRBV9 | CASSVSGRNTGELFF | TGTGCCAGCAGCGTAAGCGGGCGGAACACCGGGGAGCTGTTTTTT
. | TRBJ1-1 | . | TRBV7-9 | CASSNRAGNTEAFF | TGTGCCAGCAGCAACAGGGCCGGGAACACTGAAGCTTTCTTT
TRBD2 | TRBJ2-5 | . | TRBV5-1 | CASAGSVAGAQETQYF | TGCGCCAGCGCGGGGAGCGTAGCGGGGGCACAAGAGACCCAGTACTTC
. | TRBJ2-7 | . | TRBV21-1 | CASSPHRQCCYEQYF | TGTGCCAGCAGCCCCCATCGACAGTGTTGCTACGAGCAGTACTTC
. | TRBJ2-2 | few | TRBV10-2 | CASSVEDAGELFF | TGCGCCAGCAGTGTCGAAGATGCCGGGGAGCTGTTTTTT
. | TRBJ1-1 | . | TRBV5-5 | CASSIPGPTATFF | TGTGCCAGCAGCATCCCGGGACCAACCGCAACTTTCTTT
. | TRBJ2-7 | . | TRBV29-1 | CSVEVGVRYEQYF | TGCAGCGTTGAGGTTGGAGTACGCTACGAGCAGTACTTC
. | TRBJ1-4 | . | TRBV2 | CASNLRGPANEKLFF | TGTGCCAGCAATTTGAGGGGTCCGGCCAATGAAAAACTGTTTTTT
. | TRBJ1-2 | . | TRBV6-5 | CASSYEGINYGYTF | TGTGCCAGCAGTTACGAGGGTATAAACTATGGCTACACCTTC
TRBD2 | TRBJ2-7 | . | TRBV18 | CASSPGTSGSYEQYF | TGTGCCAGCTCACCGGGGACTAGCGGGAGCTACGAGCAGTACTTC
TRBD1 | TRBJ1-1 | few | TRBV2 | CASRFLTGALAEAFF | TGTGCCAGCAGGTTTTTAACAGGGGCCCTGGCTGAAGCTTTCTTT
. | TRBJ2-7 | . | TRBV30 | CAWSVGSTAYEQYF | TGTGCCTGGAGTGTAGGTTCGACTGCCTACGAGCAGTACTTC
TRBD1 | TRBJ1-2 | . | TRBV2 | CASRGQANYGYTF | TGTGCCAGCAGGGGACAGGCAAACTATGGCTACACCTTC
. | TRBJ1-5 | . | TRBV7-3 | CASSFCFRAAYSNQPQHF | TGTGCCAGCAGCTTCTGTTTTCGGGCAGCTTATAGCAATCAGCCCCAGCATTTT
. | TRBJ2-2 | once | TRBV25-1 | CASSERAVIPGELFF | TGTGCCAGCAGTGAAAGGGCGGTAATTCCCGGGGAGCTGTTTTTT